The 14 T cell receptor beta chains presented below share a single source sample, sequenced in a study of PD-L1 blockade in urothelial cancer. Time point reported: pretreatment peripheral blood. Measured with immunoSEQ multiplex PCR; TCRdb has only the in-frame clones, and not every one. The sample shows 50,000 or so clones, roughly 86% of them seen only once. Source: PBMCs, taken around atezolizumab (anti-PD-L1) treatment. These receptors came from a man aged 60 to 75 with urothelial cancer.

This sequence joins TRBV5-4 and TRBJ2-5; 10 bases are a match to TRBD2. CDR3 length: 15 residues. Germline V gene data show CDR1 as SGHNT and CDR2 as YYREEE (reference sequence). V dropped 4 bases and J dropped 4; count of bases not matched to a gene: 7. In DNA, the CDR3 is TGTGCCAGCAGCACGGATCTAGCGGGAGTAGAGACCCAGTACTTC. The encoded protein is CASSTDLAGVETQYF.

This clone was seen once. The V gene is TRBV4-3, the J gene TRBJ2-7; 11 bases fit TRBD2. The junction had 10 bases not matched to a gene; V was cut back by 0 bases and J by 3 bases. In germline, CDR1 is LGHNA, CDR2 YSLEER. This CDR3 is built from 18 residues. This CDR3 reads CASSQDGSGGAGFYEQYF. CDR3 nucleotides: TGCGCCAGCAGCCAAGACGGTAGCGGGGGGGCCGGGTTCTACGAGCAGTACTTC.

The chain combines TRBV18 with TRBJ1-3; TRBD1 is a possible D gene (6 bases). Trimming cost V 8 bases and J 0 bases, with 8 bases left between them. CDR1 and CDR2 (germline): KGHSH, LQKENI. This CDR3 has 13 amino acids. CDR3 region: CASQGFSGNTIYF. The CDR3 nucleotides read TGTGCCAGCCAGGGGTTCTCTGGAAACACCATATATTTT.

This chain joins TRBV18 and TRBJ2-1; 8 bases are shared with TRBD1. Germline CDR1 KGHSH, CDR2 LQKENI. The CDR3 spans 17 residues. Trimming took 4 bases from V and 0 from J; bases not matched to a gene: 8. This chain's CDR3 is CASSLGDRPTSYNEQFF. CDR3 DNA sequence: TGTGCCAGCTCACTAGGGGACAGGCCTACCTCCTACAATGAGCAGTTCTTC.

This chain uses TRBV19 with TRBJ2-2; 10 nucleotides agree with TRBD1. The trim removed 5 bases at V and 0 bases at J, leaving 0 bases unmatched. This CDR3 has 15 amino acids. Germline values: CDR1 LNHDA, CDR2 SQIVND (reference sequence). The CDR3 here is CASSGQGANTGELFF. DNA for the CDR3: TGTGCCAGTAGTGGACAGGGGGCGAACACCGGGGAGCTGTTTTTT.

This clone is a singleton in its sample. The V gene is TRBV12-5, the J gene TRBJ2-7; D unresolved. This CDR3 has 11 residues. V lost 6 bases to trimming and J lost 4 bases, with 7 bases between them. Looked up from germline, CDR1 is LGHNT and CDR2 is FRNRAP. DNA of the CDR3: TGTGCTAGTGGGCCCCAGTACGAGCAGTACTTC. Its protein product is CASGPQYEQYF.

The chain employs TRBV6-6 and TRBJ2-1; 7 positions agree with TRBD1. The V gene's germline CDR1 is MNHNY and CDR2 SVGAGI (reference sequence). Trimming cost V 6 bases and J 7 bases; bases outside gene matches: 6. CDR3 length equals 13 residues. The CDR3 here is CASRLTGENEQFF. The CDR3 DNA sequence: TGTGCCAGCAGGCTTACAGGGGAAAATGAGCAGTTCTTC.

CDR3 protein: CASSSGQGAYEQYF. The CDR3 DNA reads TGCGCCAGCAGCTCCGGACAGGGGGCGTACGAGCAGTACTTC. The V and J genes are TRBV5-1 and TRBJ2-7, with 11 bases aligning to TRBD1. CDR1 SGHRS and CDR2 YFSETQ come from the germline V gene. After removal of 3 bases from V and 4 bases from J, the junction contained 3 bases not matched to a gene. This CDR3 comprises 14 residues.

The rearrangement uses TRBV7-9 and TRBJ2-1, with 16 bases identical to TRBD2. This CDR3 is 19 amino acids long. Germline lookup yields CDR1 SEHNR and CDR2 FQNEAQ (reference sequence). V lost 5 bases to trimming and J lost 7 bases; unmatched junction nucleotides: 14. CDR3 DNA sequence: TGTGCCAGCAGCCTAGGCACGGGACTAGCGGGAGGGCCTGGGAATGAGCAGTTCTTC. This sequence encodes CASSLGTGLAGGPGNEQFF.

The chain combines TRBV5-3 with TRBJ1-1; 7 nucleotides line up with TRBD1. TRBV5-3 is given ORF status, its function remaining uncertain. The ends lost 0 bases at V and 1 base at J; junction bases unmatched: 0. There are 14 residues in the CDR3. This chain's CDR3 is CARSLGQGNTEAFF. The DNA for the CDR3 is TGTGCCAGAAGCTTGGGACAGGGGAACACTGAAGCTTTCTTT.

The gene calls are TRBV7-8 and TRBJ1-5, with D tentatively TRBD1 (6 bases). V dropped 5 bases and J dropped 7 bases, with 15 bases sitting between them. CDR3 length: 14 amino acids. Germline V CDR1 and CDR2: SGHVS, FQNEAQ. The CDR3: CASSEQGLGQPQHF. Here the CDR3 DNA reads TGTGCCAGCAGCGAACAGGGCCTTGGGCAGCCCCAGCATTTT.

The chain joins TRBV6-5 to TRBJ2-3; D is uncertain. The ends were cut back, 6 bases at V and 3 bases at J, with 7 bases in the middle. CDR3 length equals 12 residues. The germline gives CDR1 MNHEY, CDR2 SVGAGI. In nucleotides, the CDR3 is TGTGCCAGCAGACATACAACAGATACGCAGTATTTT. Its protein product is CASRHTTDTQYF.

This clone was observed a handful of times. This rearrangement joins TRBV15 to TRBJ1-1; D unresolved. The CDR3 is made up of 13 amino acids. Trimming shortened V by 1 base and J by 2 bases, and 5 bases separated the two germline ends. Germline CDR1 is LNHNV and CDR2 is YYDKDF (reference sequence). The CDR3 bases are TGTGCCACCAGCAGAGTATTTAACACTGAAGCTTTCTTT. It is translated as CATSRVFNTEAFF.

The chain has TRBV7-9 and TRBJ1-2; TRBD1 matches at 7 bases. Trimming at V came to 7 bases and at J to 4 bases, leaving 9 bases not matched to a gene. There are 14 residues in the CDR3. The V gene's germline CDR1 is SEHNR and CDR2 FQNEAQ (reference sequence). CDR3 nucleotides: TGTGCCAGCACCACAGGGACAGACATCTATGGCTACACCTTC. Amino acids: CASTTGTDIYGYTF. The variable domain in full, with the rest retrieved from reference TRBV7-9 and TRBJ1-2, is DTGVSQNPRHKITKRGQNVTFRCDPISEHNRLYWYRQTLGQGPEFLTYFQNEAQLEKSRLLSDRFSAERPKGSFSTLEIQRTEQGDSAMYLCASTTGTDIYGYTFGSGTRLTVV.